This is a list of T cell receptor beta chains from one sample in a study of blood T cell repertoires in COVID-19. Assay: immunoSEQ multiplex PCR; the TCRdb copy retains only in-frame clones and omits some. The sample shows under 200,000 clones, about 90% of them seen only once. Source material: peripheral blood. Receptor source: a man aged 18 to 29 with active or convalescent COVID-19. Both conserved end residues are part of each CDR3. A D gene is named only where the DNA matches it firmly. The listing skips clone size in some rows; elsewhere it reads once, few, many or a size class.

V	size	length	D	J	CDR3	DNA
TRBV6-5	NA	13	TRBD1	TRBJ1-2	CASADRAYYGYTF	TGTGCCAGCGCGGACAGGGCTTACTATGGCTACACCTTC
TRBV19	once	17	NA	TRBJ2-1	CASSIRGAHQSYNEQFF	TGTGCCAGTAGTATCCGGGGGGCGCACCAGTCCTACAATGAGCAGTTCTTC
TRBV7-3	NA	13	TRBD1	TRBJ1-1	CASSRGQGTEAFF	TGTGCCAGCAGCCGAGGACAGGGGACTGAAGCTTTCTTT
TRBV12-3/TRBV12-4	once	13	NA	TRBJ1-4	CASRYRDIERLFF	TGTGCCAGCAGATACCGGGACATAGAAAGACTGTTTTTT
TRBV19	NA	15	TRBD1	TRBJ1-1	CASSSTRTGDTEAFF	TGTGCCAGTAGTAGCACGCGGACAGGGGACACTGAAGCTTTCTTT
TRBV6-2/TRBV6-3	few	13	TRBD1	TRBJ2-1	CASSYEGQSEQFF	TGTGCCAGCAGTTATGAGGGACAGAGTGAGCAGTTCTTC
TRBV10-1	once	11	TRBD1	TRBJ2-7	CASSVTGVMYF	TGCGCCAGCAGTGTGACAGGGGTTATGTACTTC
TRBV6-5	once	14	NA	TRBJ1-5	CASSTQGSNQPQHF	TGTGCCAGCAGCACCCAGGGGTCCAATCAGCCCCAGCATTTT
TRBV10-3	NA	16	TRBD2	TRBJ2-3	CAITTGLAGYADTQYF	TGTGCCATCACCACGGGACTAGCGGGATACGCAGATACGCAGTATTTT
TRBV11-2	NA	16	TRBD1	TRBJ1-1	CASSSPGQGMNTEAFF	TGTGCCAGCAGCTCCCCCGGACAGGGCATGAACACTGAAGCTTTCTTT
TRBV19	NA	15	TRBD1	TRBJ1-2	CASSRTGAGDYGYTF	TGTGCCAGTAGCCGGACAGGGGCCGGAGACTATGGCTACACCTTC
TRBV2	NA	13	NA	TRBJ2-1	CAGAGRRGDEQFF	TGTGCCGGGGCGGGCCGACGCGGGGATGAGCAGTTCTTC
TRBV7-2	few	15	TRBD1	TRBJ2-7	CASSLFAGQVYEQYF	TGTGCCAGCAGCTTATTTGCGGGACAGGTATACGAGCAGTACTTC
TRBV18	NA	14	TRBD1	TRBJ1-2	CASSLGTGPRGYTF	TGTGCCAGCTCACTGGGGACAGGGCCAAGAGGCTACACCTTC
TRBV10-3	NA	13	NA	TRBJ2-7	CAISATEAYEQYF	TGTGCCATCAGTGCGACAGAAGCCTACGAGCAGTACTTC
TRBV5-1	NA	14	TRBD1	TRBJ1-2	CASSLSQGSYGYTF	TGCGCCAGCAGCTTGTCACAGGGGAGCTATGGCTACACCTTC
TRBV5-8	NA	15	NA	TRBJ1-3	CASRLGGGSGNTIYF	TGTGCCAGCAGGCTCGGTGGGGGGAGCGGAAACACCATATATTTT
TRBV6-6	NA	11	TRBD1	TRBJ2-7	CASGTGGEQYF	TGTGCCAGCGGGACAGGGGGCGAGCAGTACTTC
TRBV5-1	NA	15	NA	TRBJ2-2	CASSLELAKAGELFF	TGCGCCAGCAGCTTGGAGCTAGCAAAAGCCGGGGAGCTGTTTTTT
TRBV2	NA	14	NA	TRBJ1-5	CASSPDSSNQPQHF	TGTGCCAGCAGCCCGGACAGTTCCAATCAGCCCCAGCATTTT
TRBV7-2	NA	14	TRBD1	TRBJ2-1	CASSPGQSSPEQFF	TGTGCCAGCAGCCCGGGACAGTCTTCACCTGAGCAGTTCTTC
TRBV5-1	NA	14	TRBD1	TRBJ1-2	CASSGGQGNYGYTF	TGCGCCAGCAGCGGGGGACAGGGCAACTATGGCTACACCTTC